Detailed here is one TCR beta chain. Reverse transcribing all isolated RNA meant expressed TCRB transcripts were sequenced. Produced via immunoSEQ multiplex PCR; TCRdb's table is partial and in-frame only. The data contain about 290,000 clones, 8% of them singletons. These data come from a study of beta chain features in type 1 diabetes. Germline V lookup: CDR1 GTSNPN, CDR2 SVGIG (reference sequence). The CDR3 consists of 13 residues. Trimming took 2 bases from V and 4 from J, leaving 12 bases between them. The genes are TRBV30 and TRBJ2-7; D is undetermined. What was sequenced was central memory CD4+ T cells from blood. This TCR derives from a young woman in good health. The CDR3 here is CAWSSRRRYEQYF. As DNA, the CDR3 is TGTGCCTGGAGTTCGAGACGGCGGTACGAGCAGTACTTC.